These T cell receptor delta chains were read from a single sample in a study of gamma-delta T cells after stem cell transplantation. TCRdb reanalyzed the RT-PCR reads using CATT. The sample lists around 2,400 delta-chain clones; around 1.6% were seen once. Sequencing input: gamma-delta T cells. The receptors shown here come from a human donor. It is not recorded whose cells these are; they may come from a transplant donor. CDR3s include the opening cysteine and the closing phenylalanine or tryptophan.

V gene	J gene	CDR3 length	CDR3 protein
TRDV2	TRDJ1	16	CAGDSLLGDTLDKLIF
TRDV2	TRDJ1	19	CACDTVGRREKEYTDKLIF
TRDV2	TRDJ1	15	CACDVLGDATDKLIF
TRDV2	TRDJ3	19	CACDTLGITRSWDTRQMFF
TRDV2	TRDJ1	17	CACDTLTTGGYGGKLIF
TRDV2	TRDJ1	18	CACDTLSGGYHYTDKLIF
TRDV2	TRDJ1	18	CACDTLEEDTTYTDKLIF
TRDV2	TRDJ1	15	CACDTVGGRTDKLIF
TRDV1	TRDJ1	19	CALGELDKAYWGSHDKLIF
TRDV1	TRDJ1	20	CALGEPSSRQYWGIINKLIF
TRDV2	TRDJ1	16	CACGIVGELVSDNLIF
TRDV2	TRDJ1	19	CACDAILGDTHGVTDKPIF
TRDV2	TRDJ1	19	CACDLISRTGGGYTDKLIF
TRDV1	TRDJ1	20	CALGERRSWLLGAYTDKLIF
TRDV2	TRDJ1	13	CACDTFHTDKLIF
TRDV2	TRDJ1	21	CACDILRTGGHGAEYTDKLIF
TRDV1	TRDJ1	20	CALGDPSYFWGIPKTDKLIF
TRDV1	TRDJ1	22	CALGEDDWDRLGENKYTDKLIF
TRDV2	TRDJ1	16	CACDTLGQHYTDKLIF
TRDV2	TRDJ1	16	CACDMMMGDTRDKLIF
TRDV2	TRDJ1	16	CACDYVLGDPLHKLIF
TRDV1	TRDJ1	21	CALGEAPFLLTYWGPPGKLIF
TRDV2	TRDJ1	16	CACDTIPGGTENKLIF
TRDV2	TRDJ1	22	CACDMIPTDPLGDTSPNDKLIF
TRDV2	TRDJ1	16	CACELLGATGPDKLIF